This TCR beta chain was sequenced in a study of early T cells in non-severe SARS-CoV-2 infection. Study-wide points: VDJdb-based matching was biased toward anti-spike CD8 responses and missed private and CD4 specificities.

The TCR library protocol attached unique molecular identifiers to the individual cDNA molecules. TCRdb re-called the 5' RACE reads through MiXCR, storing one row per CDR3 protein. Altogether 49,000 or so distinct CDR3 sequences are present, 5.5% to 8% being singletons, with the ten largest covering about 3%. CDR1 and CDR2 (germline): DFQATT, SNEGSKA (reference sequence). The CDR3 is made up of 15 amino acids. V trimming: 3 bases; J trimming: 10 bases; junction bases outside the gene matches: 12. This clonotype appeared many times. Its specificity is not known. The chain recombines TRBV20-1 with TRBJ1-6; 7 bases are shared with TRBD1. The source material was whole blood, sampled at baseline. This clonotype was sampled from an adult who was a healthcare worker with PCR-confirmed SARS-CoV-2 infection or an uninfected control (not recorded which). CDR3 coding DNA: TGCAGTGCTAGGCCAACAGGGGCCTCGGGGTCACCCCTCCACTTT. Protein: CSARPTGASGSPLHF.